This T cell receptor beta chain originates from a study of blood T cell repertoires in COVID-19. About the research overall: Material from acute and convalescent COVID-19 was sourced from the United States, Italy and Spain. Sources were T cells, B-cell-depleted T cells, or PBMCs; the material itself was cDNA or gDNA.

Sequencing was performed with immunoSEQ multiplex PCR; in TCRdb, only in-frame clones are kept and a portion is missing. The sample contains over 200,000 clones, almost 90% of which appear only once. Cohort placement rested on clinical history that participants reported themselves. Exposed participants encountered a COVID-19 case during the 2 weeks preceding study entry. The specimen sequenced was PBMCs or T cells enriched from blood (not recorded which). The sequence was collected from a man aged 25-40 years who had been exposed to COVID-19.

CDR3 DNA sequence: TGTGCCAGCAGTCTCGATCGGGCGGGGGAGACCCAGTACTTC. This encodes CASSLDRAGETQYF. This chain joins TRBV6-5 and TRBJ2-5, with a possible D match to TRBD2 (6 bases). The V end lost 5 bases, the J end lost 5 bases, and 15 bases lay between the germline ends. The length of the CDR3 is 14 residues. The germline V gene encodes CDR1 MNHEY and CDR2 SVGAGI.